The 9 T cell receptor beta chains below were found in one sample sequenced in a study of T cell responses to AZD1222 COVID-19 vaccine. Measured with immunoSEQ multiplex PCR; TCRdb has only the in-frame clones, and not every one. The sample yields 90,000 to 120,000 clones, around 89% seen once. Sequences were derived from peripheral blood, sampled on day 0 of AZD1222 vaccination. These TCRs come from an adult in good health.

The chain carries TRBV4-1 and TRBJ2-5, with 7 bases matching TRBD2. Germline V gene data show CDR1 as MGHRA and CDR2 as YSYEKL. Losses at the gene ends were 2 bases for V and 1 base for J; bases not matched to a gene: 16. The CDR3 runs to 19 residues. DNA of the CDR3: TGCGCCAGCAGCCAACGATGGGGGGGATTGGGGAGCGGCCAAGAGACCCAGTACTTC. Translating gives CASSQRWGGLGSGQETQYF.

This chain connects TRBV28 to TRBJ2-7, with D tentatively TRBD2 (5 bases). CDR3 length: 15 amino acids. Germline V CDR1 and CDR2: MDHEN, SYDVKM. Trimming removed 1 base at V and 4 bases at J, with 14 bases between. The CDR3 sequence is CASSLSGVARYEQYF. The CDR3 DNA reads TGTGCCAGCAGTTTATCCGGGGTAGCGCGGTACGAGCAGTACTTC.

The chain links TRBV7-2 to TRBJ1-2; TRBD1 matches 7 bases. The CDR3 is made up of 15 amino acids. The V and J ends lost 0 bases and 2 bases, in that order; junction bases with no gene match: 3. Germline values: CDR1 SGHTA, CDR2 FQGNSA. The CDR3 DNA is TGTGCCAGCAGCTTAGCTCCAGGGGGGAACTATGGCTACACCTTC. This translates into CASSLAPGGNYGYTF.

This clone showed up just once. The chain is built from TRBV19 and TRBJ1-5, with D perhaps matching TRBD1 (5 bases). This CDR3 is built from 13 residues. Germline V gene data show CDR1 as LNHDA and CDR2 as SQIVND (reference sequence). Trimming removed 5 bases from V and 3 bases from J, with 8 bases in between. CDR3 loop: CASSWGINQPQHF. For the CDR3, the DNA is TGTGCCAGTAGTTGGGGGATCAATCAGCCCCAGCATTTT.

This chain links TRBV27 with TRBJ2-5; D is unclear. Trimming took 5 bases from V and 4 from J, leaving 8 bases between them. Germline CDR1 and CDR2: MNHEY and SMNVEV (reference sequence). This CDR3 comprises 12 residues. The CDR3 bases are TGTGCCAGCAGTGGCCAAGGAGAGACCCAGTACTTC. Translation gives CASSGQGETQYF.

This clone came up a few times. V and J are TRBV21-1 and TRBJ1-5; the table's D call, TRBD1, was not checked against the DNA. TRBV21-1 is a listed pseudogene. The CDR3 totals 20 residues. The CDR3 DNA is TGTGCCAGCAGCAAATTTTTTATTCAACCCAGGTGGTATAGCAATCAGCCCCAGCATTTT. It yields the protein CASSKFFIQPRWYSNQPQHF.

The chain joins TRBV28 to TRBJ2-7, with TRBD2 matching over 8 bases. This CDR3 has 15 residues. Germline assignment: CDR1 MDHEN and CDR2 SYDVKM. The junction had 9 bases not matched to a gene; V was cut back by 7 bases and J by 1 base. In DNA form, the CDR3 reads TGTGCCAGCAACCCCGCTAGCGGGTTATCCTACGAGCAGTACTTC. This encodes CASNPASGLSYEQYF.

This clone appeared a single time. CDR3 nucleotides: TGCGCCAGCAGCGTTGGACAGGGGAAGGTCGAGCAGTACTTC. Encoded protein: CASSVGQGKVEQYF. The V and J genes are TRBV5-1 and TRBJ2-7, with 9 bases matching TRBD1. Germline lookup yields CDR1 SGHRS and CDR2 YFSETQ. The CDR3 length is 14 residues. V was clipped by 4 bases and J by 6 bases; unmatched bases: 8.

V gene TRBV27 combines with J gene TRBJ2-1, with 14 bases aligning to TRBD2. Germline CDR1 and CDR2: MNHEY and SMNVEV (reference sequence). CDR3 length: 18 residues. V gave up 5 bases and J gave up 0 bases; unmatched junction bases: 6. The CDR3, as DNA: TGTGCCAGCAGTACCGGGACTAGCGGGAGAGGCTCCTACAATGAGCAGTTCTTC. Protein: CASSTGTSGRGSYNEQFF.